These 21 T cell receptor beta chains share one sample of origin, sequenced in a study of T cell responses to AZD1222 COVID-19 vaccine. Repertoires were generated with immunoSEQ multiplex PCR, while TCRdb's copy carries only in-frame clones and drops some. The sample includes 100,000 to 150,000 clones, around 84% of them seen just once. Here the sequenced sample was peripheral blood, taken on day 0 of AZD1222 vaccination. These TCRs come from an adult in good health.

The CDR3 sequence is CASSKLGGDSGELFF. DNA of the CDR3: TGTGCCAGCAGCAAACTAGGGGGGGATTCCGGGGAGCTGTTTTTT. This rearrangement joins TRBV7-8 to TRBJ2-2; weak D call: TRBD2 (7 bases). The V end lost 5 bases, the J end lost 6 bases, and 16 bases lay between the germline ends. CDR3 length: 15 amino acids. CDR1 and CDR2 from the germline V gene are SGHVS and FQNEAQ.

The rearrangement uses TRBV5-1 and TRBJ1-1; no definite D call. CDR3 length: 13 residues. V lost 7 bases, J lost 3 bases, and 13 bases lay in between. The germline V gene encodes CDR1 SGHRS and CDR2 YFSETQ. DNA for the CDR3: TGCGCCAGCGGGCTTGGTGGTTACACTGAAGCTTTCTTT. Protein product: CASGLGGYTEAFF.

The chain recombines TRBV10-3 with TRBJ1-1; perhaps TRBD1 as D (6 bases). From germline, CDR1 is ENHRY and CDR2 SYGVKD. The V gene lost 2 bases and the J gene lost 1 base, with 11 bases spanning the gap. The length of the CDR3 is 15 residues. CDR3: CAISERGTSNTEAFF. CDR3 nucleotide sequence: TGTGCCATCAGTGAGAGGGGGACATCGAACACTGAAGCTTTCTTT.

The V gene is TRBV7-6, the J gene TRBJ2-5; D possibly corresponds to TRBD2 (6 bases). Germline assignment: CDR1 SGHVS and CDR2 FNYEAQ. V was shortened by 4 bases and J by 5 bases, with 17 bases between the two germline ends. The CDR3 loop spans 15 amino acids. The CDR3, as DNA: TGTGCCAGCAGCTACTCCACGCGGGGACCCGAGACCCAGTACTTC. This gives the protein CASSYSTRGPETQYF. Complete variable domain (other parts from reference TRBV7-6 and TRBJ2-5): GAGVSQSPRYKVTKRGQDVALRCDPISGHVSLYWYRQALGQGPEFLTYFNYEAQQDKSGLPNDRFSAERPEGSISTLTIQRTEQRDSAMYRCASSYSTRGPETQYFGPGTRLLVL.

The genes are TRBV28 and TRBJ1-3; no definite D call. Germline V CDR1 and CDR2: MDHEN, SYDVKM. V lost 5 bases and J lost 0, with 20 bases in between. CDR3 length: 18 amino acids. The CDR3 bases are TGTGCCAGCAGTAGAACGGGCCGTCTAACCTCCTCTGGAAACACCATATATTTT. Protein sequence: CASSRTGRLTSSGNTIYF.

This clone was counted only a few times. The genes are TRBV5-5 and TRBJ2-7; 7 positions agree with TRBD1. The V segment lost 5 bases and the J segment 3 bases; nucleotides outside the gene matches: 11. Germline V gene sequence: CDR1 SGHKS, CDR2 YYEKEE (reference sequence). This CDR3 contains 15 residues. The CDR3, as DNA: TGTGCCAGCAGGAGGATACGGGACAGTGTCTACGAGCAGTACTTC. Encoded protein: CASRRIRDSVYEQYF.

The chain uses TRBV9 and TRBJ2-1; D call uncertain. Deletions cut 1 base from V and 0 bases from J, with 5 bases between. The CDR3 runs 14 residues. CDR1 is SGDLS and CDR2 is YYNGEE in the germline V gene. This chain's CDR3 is CASSVSISYNEQFF. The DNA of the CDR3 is TGTGCCAGCAGCGTATCGATCTCCTACAATGAGCAGTTCTTC.

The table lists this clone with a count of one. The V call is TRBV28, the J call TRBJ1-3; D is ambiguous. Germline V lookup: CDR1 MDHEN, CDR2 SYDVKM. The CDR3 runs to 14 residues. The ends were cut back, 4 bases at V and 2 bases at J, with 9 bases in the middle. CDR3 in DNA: TGTGCCAGCAGTTCTCACCGACCTGGAAACACCATATATTTT. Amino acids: CASSSHRPGNTIYF.

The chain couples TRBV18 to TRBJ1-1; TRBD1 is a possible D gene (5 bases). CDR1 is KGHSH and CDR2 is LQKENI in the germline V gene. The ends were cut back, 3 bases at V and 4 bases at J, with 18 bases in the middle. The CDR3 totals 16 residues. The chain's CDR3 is CASSPFWGNDGTEAFF. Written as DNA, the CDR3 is TGTGCCAGCTCACCTTTTTGGGGGAATGATGGCACTGAAGCTTTCTTT.

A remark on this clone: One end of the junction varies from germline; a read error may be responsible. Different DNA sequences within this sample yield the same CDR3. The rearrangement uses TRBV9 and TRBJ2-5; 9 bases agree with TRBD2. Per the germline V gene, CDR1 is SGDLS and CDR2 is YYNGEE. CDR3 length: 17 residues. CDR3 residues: CPSRVRRGGPLQETQYF. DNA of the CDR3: TGTCCCAGCCGCGTACGGCGGGGGGGTCCCTTACAAGAGACCCAGTACTTC.

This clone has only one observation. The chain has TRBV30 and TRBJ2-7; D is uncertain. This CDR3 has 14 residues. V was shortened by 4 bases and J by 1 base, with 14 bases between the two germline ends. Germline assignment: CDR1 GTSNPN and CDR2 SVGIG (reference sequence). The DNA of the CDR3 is TGTGCCTGGACCGTAAGGGCCAAATCCTACGAGCAGTACTTC. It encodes CAWTVRAKSYEQYF.

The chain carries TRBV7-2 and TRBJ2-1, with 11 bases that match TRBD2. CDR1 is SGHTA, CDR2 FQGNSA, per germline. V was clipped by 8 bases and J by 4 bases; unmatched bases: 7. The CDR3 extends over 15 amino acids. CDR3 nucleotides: TGTGCCAGCTTCACTAGCGGGGGAATTTACAATGAGCAGTTCTTC. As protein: CASFTSGGIYNEQFF. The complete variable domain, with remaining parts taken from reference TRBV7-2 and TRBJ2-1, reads GAGVSQSPSNKVTEKGKDVELRCDPISGHTALYWYRQSLGQGLEFLIYFQGNSAPDKSGLPSDRFSAERTGGSVSTLTIQRTQQEDSAVYLCASFTSGGIYNEQFFGPGTRLTVL.

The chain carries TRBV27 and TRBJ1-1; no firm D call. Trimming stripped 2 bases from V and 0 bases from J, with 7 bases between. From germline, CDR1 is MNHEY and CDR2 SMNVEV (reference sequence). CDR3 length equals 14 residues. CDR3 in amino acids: CASSLRPMNTEAFF. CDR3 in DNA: TGTGCCAGCAGTTTAAGGCCCATGAACACTGAAGCTTTCTTT.

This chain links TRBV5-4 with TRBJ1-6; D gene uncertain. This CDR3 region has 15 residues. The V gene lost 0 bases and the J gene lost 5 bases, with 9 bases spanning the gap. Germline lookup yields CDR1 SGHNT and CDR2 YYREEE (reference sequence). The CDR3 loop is CASSLGGRNNSPLHF. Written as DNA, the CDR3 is TGTGCCAGCAGCTTGGGTGGGAGAAATAATTCACCCCTCCACTTT.

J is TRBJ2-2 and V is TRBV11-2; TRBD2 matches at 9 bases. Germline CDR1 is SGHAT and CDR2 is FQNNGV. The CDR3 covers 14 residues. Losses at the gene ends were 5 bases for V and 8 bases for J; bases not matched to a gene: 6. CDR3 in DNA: TGTGCCAGCAGCCGCCCGAGCGGGAGGGGGGAGCTGTTTTTT. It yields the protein CASSRPSGRGELFF.

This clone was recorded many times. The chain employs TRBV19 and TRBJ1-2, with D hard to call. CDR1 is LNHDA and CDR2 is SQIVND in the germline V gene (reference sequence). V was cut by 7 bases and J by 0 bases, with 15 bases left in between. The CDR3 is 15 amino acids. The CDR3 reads CASTFSSLTNYGYTF. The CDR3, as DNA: TGTGCCAGTACCTTTTCCAGTCTAACTAACTATGGCTACACCTTC.

The CDR3 region has the DNA TGTGCCACCAGCAGAGATCCGGACACGGAAGCCTACGAGCAGTACTTC. It encodes CATSRDPDTEAYEQYF. This chain uses TRBV15 with TRBJ2-7; D is perhaps TRBD1 (5 bases). The V gene lost 0 bases and the J gene lost 2 bases, with 14 bases spanning the gap. Germline V gene lookup returns CDR1 LNHNV and CDR2 YYDKDF (reference sequence). The CDR3 is made up of 16 amino acids.

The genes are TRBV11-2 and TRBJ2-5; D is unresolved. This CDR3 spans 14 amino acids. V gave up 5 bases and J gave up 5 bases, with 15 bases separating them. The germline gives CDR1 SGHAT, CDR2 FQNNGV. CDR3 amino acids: CASSQPRLKETQYF. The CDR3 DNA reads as TGTGCCAGCAGCCAACCCCGTTTGAAGGAGACCCAGTACTTC.

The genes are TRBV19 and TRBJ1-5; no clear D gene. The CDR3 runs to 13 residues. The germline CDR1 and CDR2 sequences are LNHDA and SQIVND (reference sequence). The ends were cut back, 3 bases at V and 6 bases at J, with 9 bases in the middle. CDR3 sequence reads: CASSIRVGQPQHF. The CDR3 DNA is TGTGCCAGTAGTATCCGCGTGGGTCAGCCCCAGCATTTT.

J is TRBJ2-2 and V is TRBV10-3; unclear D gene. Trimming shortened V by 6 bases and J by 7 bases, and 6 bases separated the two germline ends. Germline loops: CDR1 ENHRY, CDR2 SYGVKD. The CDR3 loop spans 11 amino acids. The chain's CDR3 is CAISKGGELFF. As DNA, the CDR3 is TGTGCCATCAGCAAGGGCGGGGAGCTGTTTTTT.

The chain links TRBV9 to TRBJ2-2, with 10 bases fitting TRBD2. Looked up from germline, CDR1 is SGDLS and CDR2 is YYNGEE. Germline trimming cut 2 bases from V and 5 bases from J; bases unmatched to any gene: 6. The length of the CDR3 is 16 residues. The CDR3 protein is CASSVSGGSPTGELFF. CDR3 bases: TGTGCCAGCAGCGTTAGCGGGGGGTCACCGACCGGGGAGCTGTTTTTT.